This T cell receptor (beta chain) comes out of a study of shared clonotypes between healthy human individuals. Overall study context: CD4 naive cells filled three plates per donor, CD4 memory three, CD8 naive two and CD8 memory one.

Replicate sorted-subset PCRs were loaded with 150 to 250 ng DNA, 30,000 to 35,000 T cell genomes. The protocol was immunoSEQ multiplex PCR, while the TCRdb copy is restricted to in-frame clones and leaves out a portion. Among approximately 2,000,000 clones listed, around 95% were seen once. Terminally differentiated effector memory CD45RA+ cells were excluded by CCR7 positive selection of CD45RO-negative cells. The donors were all Caucasian adults (living in Nashville, Tennessee). CDR1 and CDR2 (germline): SEHNR, FQNEAQ (reference sequence). The CDR3 sequence is 13 residues long. Between the trimmed V and J ends, which lost 1 base and 8 bases, there was a span of 9 bases.

The rearrangement uses TRBV7-9 and TRBJ2-1; D is unresolved. The sequenced sample was naive CD8+ T cells from PBMCs. This receptor was obtained from a man in his late teens or twenties in good health. Some clones in this sample may be carry-over from other donors' samples. The CDR3 sequence is CASSLVLHHEQFF. The CDR3 bases are TGTGCCAGCAGCTTAGTACTTCACCATGAGCAGTTCTTC.